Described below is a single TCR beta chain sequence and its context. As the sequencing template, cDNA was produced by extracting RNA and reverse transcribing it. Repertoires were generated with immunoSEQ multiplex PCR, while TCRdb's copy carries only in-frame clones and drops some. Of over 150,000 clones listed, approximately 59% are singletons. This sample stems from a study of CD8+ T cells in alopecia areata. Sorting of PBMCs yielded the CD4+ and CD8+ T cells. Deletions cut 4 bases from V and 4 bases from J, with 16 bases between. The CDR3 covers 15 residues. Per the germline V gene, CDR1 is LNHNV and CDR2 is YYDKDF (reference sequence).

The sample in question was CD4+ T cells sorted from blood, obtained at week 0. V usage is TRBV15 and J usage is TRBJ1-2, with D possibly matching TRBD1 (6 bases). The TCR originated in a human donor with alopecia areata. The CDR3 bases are TGTGCCACCAGCACCCAAGGGGGGGCGATCTATGGCTACACCTTC. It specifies CATSTQGGAIYGYTF.